These 11 T cell receptor beta chains were all obtained from the same sample, sequenced in a study of blood T cell repertoires in COVID-19. The table came from immunoSEQ multiplex PCR; TCRdb's copy has only in-frame clones and leaves some out. The sample carries about 210,000 clones, around 83% recorded once. The sequencing sample was made of peripheral blood. The source is a man aged 40-49 years who had recovered from COVID-19.

The chain carries TRBV4-1 and TRBJ2-1; D may be TRBD2 (5 bases). The V end lost 0 bases, the J end lost 0 bases, and 18 bases lay between the germline ends. The CDR3 sequence is 19 residues long. The germline V gene has CDR1 MGHRA and CDR2 YSYEKL. CDR3 sequence reads: CASSQETPGSFSSYNEQFF. DNA for the CDR3: TGCGCCAGCAGCCAAGAAACCCCGGGGAGTTTCAGCTCCTACAATGAGCAGTTCTTC.

In its sample, this clone was seen once. This chain joins TRBV6-5 and TRBJ1-4, with 10 positions matching TRBD1. The CDR3 is 15 amino acids. The V and J ends lost 7 bases and 0 bases, in that order; junction bases with no gene match: 2. The germline gives CDR1 MNHEY, CDR2 SVGAGI. CDR3 residues: CASNGQGATNEKLFF. The CDR3 DNA follows: TGTGCCAGCAACGGACAGGGGGCAACTAATGAAAAACTGTTTTTT.

The chain carries TRBV5-4 and TRBJ1-1, with D possibly matching TRBD1 (6 bases). Trimming shortened V by 9 bases and J by 3 bases, and 18 bases separated the two germline ends. Germline V gene sequence: CDR1 SGHNT, CDR2 YYREEE (reference sequence). This CDR3 is built from 14 residues. CDR3 region: CATFLGGGDTEAFF. For the CDR3, the DNA is TGTGCCACCTTCTTGGGAGGGGGAGACACTGAAGCTTTCTTT.

V usage is TRBV4-1 and J usage is TRBJ1-1; D is unresolved. This CDR3 contains 15 residues. Trimming stripped 0 bases from V and 1 base from J, with 9 bases between. In germline, CDR1 is MGHRA, CDR2 YSYEKL. CDR3 coding DNA: TGCGCCAGCAGCCAAGAACCGGGAGAGAACACTGAAGCTTTCTTT. Residues: CASSQEPGENTEAFF.

The genes are TRBV11-2 and TRBJ2-7; D gene uncertain. From germline, CDR1 is SGHAT and CDR2 FQNNGV. The length of the CDR3 is 13 residues. Trimming pared 0 bases from V and 6 bases from J, leaving 9 bases between. This chain's CDR3 is CASSLDLSREQYF. The CDR3 coding sequence is TGTGCCAGCAGCTTAGATCTGTCGCGCGAGCAGTACTTC.

The chain uses TRBV7-2 and TRBJ1-5; no reliable D call. The germline V gene encodes CDR1 SGHTA and CDR2 FQGNSA. The CDR3 consists of 15 residues. V gave up 1 base and J gave up 2 bases, with 9 bases separating them. CDR3 nucleotides: TGTGCCAGCAGCTTAGGAGGCTGGGGCAATCAGCCCCAGCATTTT. Translated, it gives CASSLGGWGNQPQHF.

Notes on this clone: The sample holds other DNA sequences that translate to the same CDR3. This chain joins TRBV5-1 and TRBJ2-5; D is possibly TRBD2 (6 bases). Germline CDR1 and CDR2: SGHRS and YFSETQ. Trimming took off 0 bases at V and 5 bases at J, with 8 bases between the two ends. The CDR3 is 13 amino acids. For the CDR3, the DNA is TGCGCCAGCAGCTTGGCTGGGGGGGAGACCCAGTACTTC. Amino acid sequence: CASSLAGGETQYF.

The V call is TRBV5-5, the J call TRBJ1-1; D unresolved. V lost 4 bases, J lost 8 bases, and 15 bases lay in between. Germline-derived CDR1 and CDR2 are SGHKS and YYEKEE (reference sequence). The CDR3 loop spans 13 amino acids. Here the CDR3 DNA reads TGTGCCAGCAGCCCGACGCCGGGTGGAGAAGCTTTCTTT. The encoded protein is CASSPTPGGEAFF. Variable domain in full (rest from reference TRBV5-5 and TRBJ1-1): DAGVTQSPTHLIKTRGQQVTLRCSPISGHKSVSWYQQVLGQGPQFIFQYYEKEERGRGNFPDRFSARQFPNYSSELNVNALLLGDSALYLCASSPTPGGEAFFGQGTRLTVV.

This chain joins TRBV6-2 or TRBV6-3 and TRBJ2-7, with TRBD1 identical over 7 bases. Germline values: CDR1 MNHEY, CDR2 SVGEGT. V gave up 5 bases and J gave up 3 bases; unmatched junction bases: 4. The CDR3 totals 13 residues. CDR3: CASSDRVNYEQYF. CDR3 bases: TGTGCCAGCAGTGACAGGGTAAACTACGAGCAGTACTTC.

The rearrangement uses TRBV5-1 and TRBJ1-1; weak D call: TRBD1 (6 bases). The CDR3 loop spans 12 amino acids. Germline lookup yields CDR1 SGHRS and CDR2 YFSETQ. Between the trimmed V and J ends, which lost 3 bases and 6 bases, there was a span of 9 bases. The CDR3 sequence: CASSSTGPEAFF. As DNA, the CDR3 is TGCGCCAGCAGCTCAACAGGGCCTGAAGCTTTCTTT. The full variable domain, its missing parts supplied by reference TRBV5-1 and TRBJ1-1, is KAGVTQTPRYLIKTRGQQVTLSCSPISGHRSVSWYQQTPGQGLQFLFEYFSETQRNKGNFPGRFSGRQFSNSRSEMNVSTLELGDSALYLCASSSTGPEAFFGQGTRLTVV.

The chain is built from TRBV18 and TRBJ2-1; tentatively, D is TRBD1 (6 bases). Germline-derived CDR1 and CDR2 are KGHSH and LQKENI. V was pared by 5 bases and J by 1 base, with 15 bases between. There are 16 residues in the CDR3. As DNA, the CDR3 is TGTGCCAGCTCAGCGATGGACAGCCGATCCTACAATGAGCAGTTCTTC. It yields the protein CASSAMDSRSYNEQFF.